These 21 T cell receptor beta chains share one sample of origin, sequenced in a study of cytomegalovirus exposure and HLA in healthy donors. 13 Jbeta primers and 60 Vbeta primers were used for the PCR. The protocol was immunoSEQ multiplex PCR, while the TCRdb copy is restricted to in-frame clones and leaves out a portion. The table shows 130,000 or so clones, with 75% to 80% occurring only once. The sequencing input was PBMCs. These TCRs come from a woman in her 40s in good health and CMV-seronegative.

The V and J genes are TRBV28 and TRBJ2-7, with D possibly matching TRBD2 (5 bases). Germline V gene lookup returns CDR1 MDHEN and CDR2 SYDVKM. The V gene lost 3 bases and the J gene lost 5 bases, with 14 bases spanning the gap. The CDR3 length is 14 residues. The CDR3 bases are TGTGCCAGCAGTTTTTGGGCCCCAGCGGACGAGCAGTACTTC. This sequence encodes CASSFWAPADEQYF.

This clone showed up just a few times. The CDR3 nucleotides are TGTGCCAGCAGTCCGGGACAGGGTCAATCACCCCTCCACTTT. It is translated as CASSPGQGQSPLHF. The V and J genes are TRBV2 and TRBJ1-6; 9 bases agree with TRBD1. This CDR3 is built from 14 residues. Germline V lookup: CDR1 SNHLY, CDR2 FYNNEI. J gave up 10 bases and V 5 bases, and 6 bases lay outside the gene matches. The full variable domain, completed using reference TRBV2 and TRBJ1-6, is EPEVTQTPSHQVTQMGQEVILRCVPISNHLYFYWYRQILGQKVEFLVSFYNNEISEKSEIFDDQFSVERPDGSNFTLKIRSTKLEDSAMYFCASSPGQGQSPLHFGNGTRLTVT.

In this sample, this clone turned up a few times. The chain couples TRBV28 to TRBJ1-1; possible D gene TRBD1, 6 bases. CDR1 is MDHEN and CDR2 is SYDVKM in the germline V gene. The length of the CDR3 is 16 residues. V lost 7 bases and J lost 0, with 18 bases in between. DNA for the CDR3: TGTGCCAGCACTCCCGCTAGAGGACAGTTGAACACTGAAGCTTTCTTT. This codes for CASTPARGQLNTEAFF. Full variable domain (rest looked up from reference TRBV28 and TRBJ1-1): DVKVTQSSRYLVKRTGEKVFLECVQDMDHENMFWYRQDPGLGLRLIYFSYDVKMKEKGDIPEGYSVSREKKERFSLILESASTNQTSMYLCASTPARGQLNTEAFFGQGTRLTVV.

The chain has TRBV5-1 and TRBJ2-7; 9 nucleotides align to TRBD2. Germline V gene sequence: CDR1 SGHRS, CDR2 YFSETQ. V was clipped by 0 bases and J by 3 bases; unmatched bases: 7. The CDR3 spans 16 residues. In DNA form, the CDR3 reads TGCGCCAGCAGCTTGGCTAGCGGGGTAGAAATCTACGAGCAGTACTTC. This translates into CASSLASGVEIYEQYF.

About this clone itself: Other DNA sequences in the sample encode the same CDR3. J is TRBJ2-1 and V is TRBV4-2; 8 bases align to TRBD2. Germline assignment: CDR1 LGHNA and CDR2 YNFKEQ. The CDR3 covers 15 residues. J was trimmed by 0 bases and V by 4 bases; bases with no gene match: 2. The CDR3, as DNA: TGTGCCAGCAGCCCCGGGGGGGGCTCCTACAATGAGCAGTTCTTC. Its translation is CASSPGGGSYNEQFF.

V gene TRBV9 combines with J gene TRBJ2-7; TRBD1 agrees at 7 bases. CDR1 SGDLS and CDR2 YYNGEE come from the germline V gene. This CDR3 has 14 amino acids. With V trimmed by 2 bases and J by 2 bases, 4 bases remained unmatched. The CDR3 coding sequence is TGTGCCAGCAGCGTGCGGACAGGCCCCTACGAGCAGTACTTC. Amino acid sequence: CASSVRTGPYEQYF.

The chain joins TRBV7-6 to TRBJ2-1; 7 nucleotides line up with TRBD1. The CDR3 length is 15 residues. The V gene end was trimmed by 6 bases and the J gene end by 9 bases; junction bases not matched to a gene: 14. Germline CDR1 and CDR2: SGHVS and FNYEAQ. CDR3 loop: CASSLPGQLSGEQFF. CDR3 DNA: TGTGCCAGCAGTTTACCGGGACAGCTTTCCGGTGAGCAGTTCTTC.

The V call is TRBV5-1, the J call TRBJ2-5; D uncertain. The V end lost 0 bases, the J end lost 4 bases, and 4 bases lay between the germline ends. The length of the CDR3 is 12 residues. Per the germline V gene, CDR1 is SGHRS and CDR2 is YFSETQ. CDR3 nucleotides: TGCGCCAGCAGCTTGGTCTCAGAGACCCAGTACTTC. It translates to CASSLVSETQYF. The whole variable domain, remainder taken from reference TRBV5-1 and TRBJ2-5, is KAGVTQTPRYLIKTRGQQVTLSCSPISGHRSVSWYQQTPGQGLQFLFEYFSETQRNKGNFPGRFSGRQFSNSRSEMNVSTLELGDSALYLCASSLVSETQYFGPGTRLLVL.

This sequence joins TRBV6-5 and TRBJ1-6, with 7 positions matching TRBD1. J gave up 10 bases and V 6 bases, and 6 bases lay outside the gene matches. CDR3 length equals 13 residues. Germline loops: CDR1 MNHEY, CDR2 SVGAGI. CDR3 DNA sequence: TGTGCCAGCAGAGGGACAGCAGGATCACCCCTCCACTTT. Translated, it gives CASRGTAGSPLHF.

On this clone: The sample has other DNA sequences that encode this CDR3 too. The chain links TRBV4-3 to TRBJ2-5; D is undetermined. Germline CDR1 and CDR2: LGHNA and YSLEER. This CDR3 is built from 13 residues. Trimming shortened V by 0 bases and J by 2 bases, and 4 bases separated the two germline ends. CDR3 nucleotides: TGCGCCAGCAGCCAAGACAGGCAAGAGACCCAGTACTTC. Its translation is CASSQDRQETQYF.

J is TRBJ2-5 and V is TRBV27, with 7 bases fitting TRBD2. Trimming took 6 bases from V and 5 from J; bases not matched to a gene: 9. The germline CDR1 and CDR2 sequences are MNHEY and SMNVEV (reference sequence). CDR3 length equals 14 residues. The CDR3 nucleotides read TGTGCCAGCAGACCTTCTTGGGAGGGCGAGACCCAGTACTTC. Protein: CASRPSWEGETQYF.

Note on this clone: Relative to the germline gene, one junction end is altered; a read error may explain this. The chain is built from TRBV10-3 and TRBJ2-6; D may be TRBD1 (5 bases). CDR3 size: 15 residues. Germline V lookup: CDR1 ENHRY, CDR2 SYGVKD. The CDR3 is CAISDADSGANGLTF. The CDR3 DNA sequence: TGTGCCATCAGTGATGCTGACTCTGGGGCCAACGGCCTGACTTTC.

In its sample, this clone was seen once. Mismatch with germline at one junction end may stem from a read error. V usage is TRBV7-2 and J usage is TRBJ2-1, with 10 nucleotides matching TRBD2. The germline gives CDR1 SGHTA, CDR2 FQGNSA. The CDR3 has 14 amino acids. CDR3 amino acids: CASSRTSGYNERFF. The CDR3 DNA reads TGTGCCAGCAGCCGGACTAGCGGCTACAATGAGCGGTTCTTC.

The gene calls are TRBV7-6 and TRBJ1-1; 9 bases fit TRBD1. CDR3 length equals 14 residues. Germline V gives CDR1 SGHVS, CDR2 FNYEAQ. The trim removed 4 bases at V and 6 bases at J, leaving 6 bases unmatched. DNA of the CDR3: TGTGCCAGCAGCTCCGGGACAGGGACCCCTGAAGCTTTCTTT. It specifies CASSSGTGTPEAFF.

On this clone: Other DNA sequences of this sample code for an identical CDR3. The CDR3 protein is CASSIRTGNTGELFF. Here the CDR3 DNA reads TGTGCCAGTAGTATAAGGACAGGGAACACCGGGGAGCTGTTTTTT. The rearrangement links TRBV19 to TRBJ2-2, with 7 positions matching TRBD1. The CDR3 totals 15 residues. The J segment lost 1 base and the V segment lost 2 bases, leaving 1 base of the junction unmatched. The germline CDR1 and CDR2 sequences are LNHDA and SQIVND (reference sequence).

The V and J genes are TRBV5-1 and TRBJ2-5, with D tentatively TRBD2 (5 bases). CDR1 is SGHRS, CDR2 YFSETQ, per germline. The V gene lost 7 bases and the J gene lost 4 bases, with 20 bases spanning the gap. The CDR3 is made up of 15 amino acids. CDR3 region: CASGDLPGSTETQYF. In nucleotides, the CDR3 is TGCGCCAGCGGTGATCTCCCGGGGTCCACAGAGACCCAGTACTTC.

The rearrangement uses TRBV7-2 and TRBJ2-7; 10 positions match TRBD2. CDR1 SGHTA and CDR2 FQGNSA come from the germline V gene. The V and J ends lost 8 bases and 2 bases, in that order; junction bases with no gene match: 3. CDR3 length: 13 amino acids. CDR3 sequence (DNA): TGTGCCAGCCGTGGGACTAGCGCCTACGAGCAGTACTTC. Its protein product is CASRGTSAYEQYF.

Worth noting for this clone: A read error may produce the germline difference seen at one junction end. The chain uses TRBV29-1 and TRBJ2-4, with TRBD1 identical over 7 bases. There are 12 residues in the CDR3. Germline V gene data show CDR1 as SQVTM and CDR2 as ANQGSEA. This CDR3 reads CSVEDRKNSQYF. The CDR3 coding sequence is TGCAGCGTGGAGGACAGGAAAAACAGTCAGTACTTC.

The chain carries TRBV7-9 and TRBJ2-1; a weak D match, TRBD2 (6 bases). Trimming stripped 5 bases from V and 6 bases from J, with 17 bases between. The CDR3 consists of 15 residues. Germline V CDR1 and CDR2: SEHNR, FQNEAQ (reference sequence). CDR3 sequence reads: CASSGGERTFNEQFF. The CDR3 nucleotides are TGTGCCAGCAGCGGCGGGGAGCGGACCTTCAATGAGCAGTTCTTC.

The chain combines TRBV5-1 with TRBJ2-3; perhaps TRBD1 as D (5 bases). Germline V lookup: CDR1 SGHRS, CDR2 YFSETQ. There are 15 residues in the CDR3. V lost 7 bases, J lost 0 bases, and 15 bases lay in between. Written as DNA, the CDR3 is TGCGCCAGCTCCAACCATCGACAGAGCACAGATACGCAGTATTTT. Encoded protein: CASSNHRQSTDTQYF.

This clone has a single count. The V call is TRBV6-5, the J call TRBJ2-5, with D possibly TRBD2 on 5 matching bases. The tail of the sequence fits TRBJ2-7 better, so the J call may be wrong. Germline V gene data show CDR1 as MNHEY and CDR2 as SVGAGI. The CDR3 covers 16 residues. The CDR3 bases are TGTGCCAGCAGTTCTGTACGGCGGGCGGCCTCCTACGAGCAGTACTTC. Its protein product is CASSSVRRAASYEQYF.